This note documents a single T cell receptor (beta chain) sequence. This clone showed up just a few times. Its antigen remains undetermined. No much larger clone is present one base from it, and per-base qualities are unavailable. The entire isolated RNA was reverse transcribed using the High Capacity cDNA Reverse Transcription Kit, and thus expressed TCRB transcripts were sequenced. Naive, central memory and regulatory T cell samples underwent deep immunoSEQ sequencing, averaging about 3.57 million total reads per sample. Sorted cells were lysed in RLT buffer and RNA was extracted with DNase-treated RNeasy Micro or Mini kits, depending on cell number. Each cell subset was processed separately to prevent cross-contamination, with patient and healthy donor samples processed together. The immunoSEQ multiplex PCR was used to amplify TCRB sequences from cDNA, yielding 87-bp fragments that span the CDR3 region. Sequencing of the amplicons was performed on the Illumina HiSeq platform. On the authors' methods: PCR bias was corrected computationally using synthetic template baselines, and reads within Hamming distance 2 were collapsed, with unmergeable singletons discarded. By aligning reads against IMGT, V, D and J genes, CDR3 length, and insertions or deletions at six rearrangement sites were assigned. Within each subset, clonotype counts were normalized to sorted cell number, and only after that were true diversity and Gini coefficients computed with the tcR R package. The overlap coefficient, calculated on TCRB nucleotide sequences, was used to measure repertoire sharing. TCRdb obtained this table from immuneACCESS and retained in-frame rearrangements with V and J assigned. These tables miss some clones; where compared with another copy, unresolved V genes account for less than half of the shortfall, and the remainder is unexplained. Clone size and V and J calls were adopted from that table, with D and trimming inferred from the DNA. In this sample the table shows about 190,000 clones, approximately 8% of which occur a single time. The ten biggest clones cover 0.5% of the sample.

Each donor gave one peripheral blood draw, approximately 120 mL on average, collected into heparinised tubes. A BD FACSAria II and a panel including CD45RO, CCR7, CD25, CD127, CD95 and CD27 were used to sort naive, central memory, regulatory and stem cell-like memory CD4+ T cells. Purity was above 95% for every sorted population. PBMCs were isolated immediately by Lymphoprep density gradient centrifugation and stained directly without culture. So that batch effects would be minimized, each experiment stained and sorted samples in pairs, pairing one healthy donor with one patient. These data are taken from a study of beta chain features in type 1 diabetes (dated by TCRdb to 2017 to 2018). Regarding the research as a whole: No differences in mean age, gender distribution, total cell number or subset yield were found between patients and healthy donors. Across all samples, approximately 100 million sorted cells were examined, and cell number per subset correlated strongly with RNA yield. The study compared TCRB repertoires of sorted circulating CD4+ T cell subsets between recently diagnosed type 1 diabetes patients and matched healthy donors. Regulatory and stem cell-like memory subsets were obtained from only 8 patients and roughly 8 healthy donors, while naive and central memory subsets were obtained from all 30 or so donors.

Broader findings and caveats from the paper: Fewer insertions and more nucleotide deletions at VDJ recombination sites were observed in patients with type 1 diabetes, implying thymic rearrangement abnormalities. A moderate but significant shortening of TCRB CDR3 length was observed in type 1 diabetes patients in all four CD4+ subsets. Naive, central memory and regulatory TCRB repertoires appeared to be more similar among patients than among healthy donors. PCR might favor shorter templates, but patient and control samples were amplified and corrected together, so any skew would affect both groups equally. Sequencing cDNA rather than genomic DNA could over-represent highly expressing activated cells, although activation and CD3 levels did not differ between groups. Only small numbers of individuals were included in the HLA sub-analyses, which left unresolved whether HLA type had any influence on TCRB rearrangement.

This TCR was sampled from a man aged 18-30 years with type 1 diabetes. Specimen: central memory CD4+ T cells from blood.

The CDR3 here reads CASRSYREAFF. The sequenced DNA: TGTGCCAGCAGATCGTACAGGGAAGCTTTCTTT. The chain employs TRBV2 and TRBJ1-1, and the D gene may be TRBD1, 5 bases matching. From cysteine to phenylalanine, the CDR3 is 11 amino acids long. The read is trimmed to its CDR3 DNA, 33 bases read in frame from base 1. Based on the germline V gene, the CDR1 and CDR2 sequences are SNHLY and FYNNEI. Between the V and J ends, shortened by 6 bases and 8 bases respectively, the junction contains 10 bases.